This paragraph covers one TCR beta chain sequence. Its antigen is undetermined. This specimen belongs to a study of human T cells and chemical hapten exposure. Findings of the study overall: Donors in the study had alopecia, meaning their immune response may differ from healthy people's.

CDR1 MNHEY and CDR2 SMNVEV come from the germline V gene (reference sequence). V was pared by 5 bases and J by 1 base, with 12 bases between. The CDR3 is made up of 16 amino acids. In TCRdb, the RACE reads were re-called with MiXCR into one record per CDR3 protein. The table lists 95,000 to 150,000 distinct CDR3 sequences, less than 15% of them singletons, with around 3% in the top ten. Time point reported: pre-sensitization, week 0. Specified treatment: therapeutic diphenylcyclopropenone sensitization with weekly scalp DPC. The chain uses TRBV27 and TRBJ2-6, with D perhaps matching TRBD1 (6 bases). The clonotype was recovered from a woman under 30 with alopecia areata. Some clones in this sample may be carry-over from other donors' samples. This specimen consisted of whole blood, obtained in connection with sensitization to the hapten diphenylcyclopropenone (DPC). The CDR3 sequence: CASSITTGSGANVLTF. The DNA of the CDR3 is TGTGCCAGCAGTATAACTACAGGGTCTGGGGCCAACGTCCTGACTTTC.